This TCR beta chain was captured by sequencing in a study of radiation and T cells in renal cell carcinoma (dated by TCRdb to the early 2020s). For the wider study: TCR beta sequencing covered fewer than 60 samples in total, comprising approximately 25 tumors and some 27 peripheral blood samples. Across all 50 or so samples, several million unique CDR3 nucleotide sequences encoding 2,658,974 unique CDR3 amino acid sequences were identified. The last blood draw happened 4 weeks after radiation, timed to coincide with nephrectomy. What the authors observed across the whole study: Because no pretreatment tumor biopsies were available, whether clonotypes were present in the tumor at baseline could not be determined. Effects of radiation dose or scheduling on the TCR repertoire could not be addressed with the single-armed trial design. An increase in top tumor clonotypes in blood was observed from baseline to 2 weeks post-radiation, followed by contraction by 4 weeks, which was taken to suggest transient expansion of tumor-resident clones. Dynamics of the blood repertoire were not tracked past 4 weeks after treatment.

Following the manufacturer's recommendations, the immunoSEQ kit was used to generate TCR beta libraries from genomic DNA. To prepare the libraries, a first multiplex PCR with proprietary primers was run, followed by a second PCR that added unique barcodes, and a bead cleanup was done after each round. Each sample batch included a kit-provided positive control reaction and a negative control reaction. The final libraries were assessed on an Agilent 4200 TapeStation D1000 ScreenTape, pooled by volume, and quantified by qPCR. Sequencing was performed on an Illumina NextSeq500 using a MidOutput 150-cycle cartridge, with 156 Read1 cycles, 15 Index1 cycles, and the kit custom primers. The pooled library was loaded at 0.8 to 1 pM with a roughly 20% PhiX control spike-in. The authors' analysis ran thus. The vendor-processed data were analyzed in R, and a clonotype was defined as all T cells that share the same CDR3 nucleotide sequence. In the clone abundance analyses, frequencies were normalized to the 10,000 most abundant clones in each sample. Before analysis, public T cell clones were removed, and these numbered fewer than five per sample on average. A difference in abundance of at least 32-fold between compartments was used to define tumor-enriched and baseline blood-enriched clonotypes. Clonotypes expanded or contracted between blood time points were identified with a beta-binomial differential abundance model. Tumor-blood repertoire similarity was measured with the Baroni-Urbani and Buser coefficient, and group comparisons used two-tailed Wilcoxon tests in R. The table was pulled from immuneACCESS by TCRdb, which kept in-frame rearrangements only. Such tables lose some clones; where checked, under half of the loss comes from unresolved V genes, and the rest has no known cause. For V, J and clone size, that table is used; D and trimming come from the DNA. The sample yields 150,000 or so clones; 88% were counted once. The ten most abundant clones make up 10% to 12% of the sample.

Based on the germline V gene, the CDR1 and CDR2 sequences are SGHRS and YFSETQ. V is shortened by 0 bases, J by 4 bases, and the region joining them spans 10 bases. There are 15 amino acids in the CDR3, from cysteine to phenylalanine inclusive. Of all the DNA, just the CDR3 is kept, 45 bases in frame from base 1. On this clone itself: There is no known antigen for this receptor. Base qualities are not recorded, but no much larger clone differs from it by a single base.

Read against the paper, the sample's time point label means: blood 4 weeks post-SBRT, at nephrectomy. The sample's treatment or condition label is to be understood as: 15 Gy SBRT to primary tumor, nephrectomy 4 weeks later. Samples were obtained from a clinical trial, in which 15 Gy stereotactic body radiation therapy was delivered to primary renal cell carcinomas and nephrectomy was performed 4 weeks later. To track tumor-enriched clonotypes, serial peripheral blood was sampled from radiation-treated patients at baseline and at 2 weeks and 4 weeks after SBRT. Renal cell carcinoma with clear cell pathology was present in all patients. Genomic DNA for TCR sequencing was prepared using the QIAamp DNA Blood Mini Kit (Qiagen). Samples were included in the analyses only if all quality control checks were passed.

This specimen was blood, taken from a patient whose treatment included radiotherapy and nephrectomy. This receptor was taken from a woman in her 50s with renal cell carcinoma. This chain is built from TRBV5-1 and TRBJ2-2; the D call is possibly TRBD1 or TRBD2, each sharing 5 bases. The DNA sequence is as follows: TGCGCCAGCAGCTTGGAGGCAGGGACCACCGGGGAGCTGTTTTTT. Its translation reads: CASSLEAGTTGELFF.